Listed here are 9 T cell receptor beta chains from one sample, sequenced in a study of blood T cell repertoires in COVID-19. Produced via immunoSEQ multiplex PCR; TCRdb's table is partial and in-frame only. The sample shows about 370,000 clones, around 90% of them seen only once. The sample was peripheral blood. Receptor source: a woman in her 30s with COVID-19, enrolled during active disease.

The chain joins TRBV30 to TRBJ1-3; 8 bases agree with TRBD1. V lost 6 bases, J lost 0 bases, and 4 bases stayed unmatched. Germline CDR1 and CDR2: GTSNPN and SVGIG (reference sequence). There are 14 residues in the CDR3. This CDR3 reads CACLGQVSGNTIYF. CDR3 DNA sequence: TGTGCCTGCTTGGGACAGGTCTCTGGAAACACCATATATTTT.

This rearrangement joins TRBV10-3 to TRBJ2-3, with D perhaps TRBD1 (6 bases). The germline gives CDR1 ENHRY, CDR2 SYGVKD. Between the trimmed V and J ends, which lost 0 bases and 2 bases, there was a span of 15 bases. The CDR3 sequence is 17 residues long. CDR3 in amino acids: CAISESTTGPHTDTQYF. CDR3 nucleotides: TGTGCCATCAGTGAGTCCACCACAGGGCCCCACACAGATACGCAGTATTTT.

The CDR3 region has the DNA TGTGCCAGCAGCTCCAGCGGGAGGGCCGCCTACAATGAGCAGTTCTTC. It specifies CASSSSGRAAYNEQFF. V usage is TRBV7-2 and J usage is TRBJ2-1; 10 nucleotides agree with TRBD2. The CDR3 is 16 amino acids. Germline V gene sequence: CDR1 SGHTA, CDR2 FQGNSA. V was clipped by 4 bases and J by 2 bases; unmatched bases: 5.

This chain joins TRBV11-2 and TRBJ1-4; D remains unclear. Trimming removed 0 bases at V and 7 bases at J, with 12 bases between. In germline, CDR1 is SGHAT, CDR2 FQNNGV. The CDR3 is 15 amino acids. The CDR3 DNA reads TGTGCCAGCAGCTTAGATCATCCGGCGGGTGAAAAACTGTTTTTT. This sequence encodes CASSLDHPAGEKLFF.

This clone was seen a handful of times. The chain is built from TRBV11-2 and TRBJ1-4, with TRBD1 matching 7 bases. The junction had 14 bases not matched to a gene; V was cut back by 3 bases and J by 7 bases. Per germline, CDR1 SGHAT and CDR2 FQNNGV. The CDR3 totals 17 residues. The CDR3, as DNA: TGTGCCAGCAGCTTCGCGACAGGGAACAGGGGTGGTGAAAAACTGTTTTTT. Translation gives CASSFATGNRGGEKLFF.

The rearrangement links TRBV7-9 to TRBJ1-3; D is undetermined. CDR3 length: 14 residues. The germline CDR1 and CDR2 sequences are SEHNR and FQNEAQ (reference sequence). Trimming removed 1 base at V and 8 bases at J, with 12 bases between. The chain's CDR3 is CASSLEAGAHTIYF. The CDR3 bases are TGTGCCAGCAGCTTAGAAGCAGGTGCCCACACCATATATTTT.

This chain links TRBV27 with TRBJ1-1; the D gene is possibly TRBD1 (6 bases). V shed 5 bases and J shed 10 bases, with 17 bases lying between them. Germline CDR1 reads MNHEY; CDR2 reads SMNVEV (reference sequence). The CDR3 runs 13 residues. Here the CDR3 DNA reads TGTGCCAGCAGTCCTCGGAGGGGGGGATCAGCTTTCTTT. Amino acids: CASSPRRGGSAFF.

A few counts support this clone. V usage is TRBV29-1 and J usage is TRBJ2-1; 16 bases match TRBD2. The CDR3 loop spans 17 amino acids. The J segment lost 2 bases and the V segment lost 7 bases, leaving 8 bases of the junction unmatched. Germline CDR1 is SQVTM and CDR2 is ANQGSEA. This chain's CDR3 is CSARPGLAGGTYNEQFF. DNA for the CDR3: TGCAGCGCTAGACCGGGACTAGCGGGGGGGACCTACAATGAGCAGTTCTTC.

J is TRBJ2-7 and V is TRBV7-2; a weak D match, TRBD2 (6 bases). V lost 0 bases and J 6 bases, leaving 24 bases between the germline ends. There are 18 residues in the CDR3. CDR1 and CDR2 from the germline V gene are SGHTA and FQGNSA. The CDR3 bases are TGTGCCAGCAGCTTAGCAGGTCTAGCGAACCGATTCAAGTCCGAGCAGTACGTC. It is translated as CASSLAGLANRFKSEQYV.